These 31 T cell receptor beta chains share one sample of origin, sequenced in a study of cytomegalovirus exposure and HLA in healthy donors. In the PCR, 60 Vbeta and 13 Jbeta primers were used. TCRdb's table, derived via immunoSEQ multiplex PCR, lists solely in-frame clones and lacks some. The sample consists of about 54,000 clones, approximately 80% of them appearing once. Material: PBMCs. The receptors shown here come from a female donor in good health and CMV-seronegative.

V is TRBV7-2 and J is TRBJ2-7, with 8 bases matching TRBD2. The CDR3 loop spans 13 amino acids. Germline V CDR1 and CDR2: SGHTA, FQGNSA. J lost 2 bases, V lost 7 bases, and 4 bases had no gene match. CDR3 DNA: TGTGCCAGCAACGAGCGGGGGACCTACGAGCAGTACTTC. Its protein product is CASNERGTYEQYF.

The J gene is TRBJ2-3, the V gene TRBV2, with 8 positions matching TRBD2. The CDR3 extends over 15 amino acids. V dropped 2 bases and J dropped 3; count of bases not matched to a gene: 4. Germline loops: CDR1 SNHLY, CDR2 FYNNEI. The CDR3, as DNA: TGTGCCAGCAGTGAAACTAGCGGAGAAACAGATACGCAGTATTTT. Translating gives CASSETSGETDTQYF.

The chain combines TRBV6-5 with TRBJ1-2, with 10 bases fitting TRBD1. CDR1 is MNHEY, CDR2 SVGAGI, per germline. The V segment lost 6 bases and the J segment 4 bases; nucleotides outside the gene matches: 8. This CDR3 region has 15 residues. The CDR3 is CASSRQGARGYGYTF. CDR3 DNA sequence: TGTGCCAGCAGCCGACAGGGGGCAAGAGGCTATGGCTACACCTTC.

This chain joins TRBV6-5 and TRBJ1-2; tentative D call: TRBD1 (6 bases). Per germline, CDR1 MNHEY and CDR2 SVGAGI. Trimming took 2 bases from V and 4 from J, leaving 14 bases between them. CDR3 size: 15 residues. This CDR3 reads CASSYGLGAGYGYTF. In DNA form, the CDR3 reads TGTGCCAGCAGTTACGGACTGGGGGCAGGCTATGGCTACACCTTC.

The rearrangement links TRBV7-9 to TRBJ1-1; 9 bases align to TRBD1. Trimming at V came to 1 base and at J to 4 bases, leaving 13 bases not matched to a gene. Germline loops: CDR1 SEHNR, CDR2 FQNEAQ (reference sequence). The CDR3 spans 18 residues. The CDR3 nucleotides are TGTGCCAGCAGCTTAGGTGGGGGGACAGGGTGGATAAGCACTGAAGCTTTCTTT. Translating gives CASSLGGGTGWISTEAFF. Full variable domain (rest looked up from reference TRBV7-9 and TRBJ1-1): DTGVSQNPRHKITKRGQNVTFRCDPISEHNRLYWYRQTLGQGPEFLTYFQNEAQLEKSRLLSDRFSAERPKGSFSTLEIQRTEQGDSAMYLCASSLGGGTGWISTEAFFGQGTRLTVV.

The chain joins TRBV6-5 to TRBJ1-3, with D possibly being TRBD1 (6 bases). This CDR3 contains 16 residues. V was pared by 4 bases and J by 0 bases, with 13 bases between. Germline CDR1 is MNHEY and CDR2 is SVGAGI. The CDR3, as DNA: TGTGCCAGCAGTTTCACCGGACAGAGCTCTGGAAACACCATATATTTT. It encodes CASSFTGQSSGNTIYF.

The chain is built from TRBV7-8 and TRBJ2-5; no definite D call. The J call is doubtful: the DNA matches TRBJ2-7 better. Germline loops: CDR1 SGHVS, CDR2 FQNEAQ. The CDR3 totals 12 residues. The CDR3 coding sequence is TGTGCCAGCAGCCGCCCTACCTACGAGCAGTACTTC. It yields the protein CASSRPTYEQYF.

The chain combines TRBV19 with TRBJ1-2; maybe TRBD1 (5 bases). The CDR3 consists of 12 residues. Trimming shortened V by 8 bases and J by 1 base, and 8 bases separated the two germline ends. The germline CDR1 and CDR2 sequences are LNHDA and SQIVND (reference sequence). The CDR3 DNA sequence: TGTGCCAGTCCTGGACATAACTATGGCTACACCTTC. Its protein product is CASPGHNYGYTF.

This clone appeared a few times. The chain links TRBV19 to TRBJ1-1; D not certain. With 7 bases removed from V and 0 bases from J, the gap between germline ends came to 12 bases. The CDR3 is 14 residues long. Germline assignment: CDR1 LNHDA and CDR2 SQIVND (reference sequence). The DNA of the CDR3 is TGTGCCAGTATGGGCTTCGACCTGAACACTGAAGCTTTCTTT. Translated: CASMGFDLNTEAFF.

The sample holds one count of this clone. The V and J genes are TRBV5-8 and TRBJ1-3, with no clear D. CDR1 and CDR2 from the germline V gene are SGHTS and YDEGEE. V lost 4 bases to trimming and J lost 2 bases, with 16 bases between them. This CDR3 is built from 16 residues. The DNA for the CDR3 is TGTGCCAGCAGCCTGGCGGGTTCTCGAACTGGAAACACCATATATTTT. Amino acids: CASSLAGSRTGNTIYF.

The V and J genes are TRBV10-2 and TRBJ1-2; 8 bases align to TRBD1. After removal of 6 bases from V and 4 bases from J, the junction contained 7 bases not matched to a gene. The germline gives CDR1 WSHSY, CDR2 SAAADI. The CDR3 totals 14 residues. The CDR3 loop is CASRGPGQAYGYTF. The CDR3 region has the DNA TGCGCCAGCAGGGGACCGGGACAGGCCTATGGCTACACCTTC.

The chain carries TRBV2 and TRBJ2-7; a weak D match, TRBD2 (5 bases). CDR3 size: 13 residues. Trimming cost V 7 bases and J 4 bases, with 14 bases left between them. Germline CDR1 and CDR2: SNHLY and FYNNEI. The CDR3 nucleotides are TGTGCCAGCACGAGGGCCCTCTATTACGAGCAGTACTTC. Protein: CASTRALYYEQYF.

The chain couples TRBV4-1 to TRBJ2-2; D might be TRBD2 (6 bases). CDR3 length: 15 residues. Looked up from germline, CDR1 is MGHRA and CDR2 is YSYEKL. V was shortened by 0 bases and J by 9 bases, with 14 bases between the two germline ends. The CDR3 sequence: CASSQDLSEGRELFF. The CDR3 DNA is TGCGCCAGCAGCCAAGATCTTTCGGAGGGTAGGGAGCTGTTTTTT.

The chain combines TRBV6-5 with TRBJ2-1, with TRBD1 identical over 10 bases. Germline V gene sequence: CDR1 MNHEY, CDR2 SVGAGI. The CDR3 is made up of 16 amino acids. The V and J ends lost 0 bases and 9 bases, in that order; junction bases with no gene match: 8. The CDR3 spells CASSYSGTGDRGEQFF. CDR3 nucleotides: TGTGCCAGCAGTTACTCCGGGACAGGGGATCGCGGTGAGCAGTTCTTC.

V and J are TRBV7-9 and TRBJ1-2, with a tentative D call TRBD1 (6 bases). V gave up 3 bases and J gave up 8 bases, with 10 bases separating them. Germline V CDR1 and CDR2: SEHNR, FQNEAQ (reference sequence). This CDR3 has 12 residues. DNA for the CDR3: TGTGCCAGCAGCTTGAACAGGGACGGCTACACCTTC. Translating gives CASSLNRDGYTF.

The genes are TRBV19 and TRBJ1-2; 8 positions match TRBD1. The CDR3 has 15 amino acids. The germline V gene has CDR1 LNHDA and CDR2 SQIVND (reference sequence). Trimming at V came to 3 bases and at J to 4 bases, leaving 7 bases not matched to a gene. DNA of the CDR3: TGTGCCAGTAGTATTCCCGACAGGGGATCCTATGGCTACACCTTC. This gives the protein CASSIPDRGSYGYTF.

This clone was observed a single time. This chain joins TRBV5-4 and TRBJ1-4; 10 nucleotides align to TRBD1. The V segment lost 3 bases and the J segment 5 bases; nucleotides outside the gene matches: 4. Looked up from germline, CDR1 is SGHNT and CDR2 is YYREEE (reference sequence). The CDR3 is made up of 15 amino acids. The CDR3 DNA sequence: TGTGCCAGCAGCTCCCGGACAGGGGGGAATGAAAAACTGTTTTTT. It codes for CASSSRTGGNEKLFF.

V gene TRBV21-1 combines with J gene TRBJ2-1; the table's D gene call, TRBD1, was not cross checked with the DNA. TRBV21-1 is classified as a pseudogene. CDR3 size: 14 residues. The CDR3 nucleotides read TGTGCCAGCAGCATAAACAAAAATTACAATGAGCAGTTCTTC. Encoded protein: CASSINKNYNEQFF.

The chain is built from TRBV7-2 and TRBJ1-5; 7 bases map to TRBD1. Trimming took 5 bases from V and 1 from J; bases not matched to a gene: 5. The CDR3 spans 15 residues. Germline V gene sequence: CDR1 SGHTA, CDR2 FQGNSA. In DNA form, the CDR3 reads TGTGCCAGCAGCCAGGACAGGCTAAGCAATCAGCCCCAGCATTTT. Its protein is CASSQDRLSNQPQHF. Supplemented by reference TRBV7-2 and TRBJ1-5, the full variable domain reads GAGVSQSPSNKVTEKGKDVELRCDPISGHTALYWYRQSLGQGLEFLIYFQGNSAPDKSGLPSDRFSAERTGGSVSTLTIQRTQQEDSAVYLCASSQDRLSNQPQHFGDGTRLSIL.

In this sample, this clone turned up a few times. This rearrangement joins TRBV6-5 to TRBJ1-1, with D possibly matching TRBD1 (5 bases). Deletions cut 0 bases from V and 7 bases from J, with 9 bases between. The CDR3 covers 13 residues. CDR1 and CDR2 (germline): MNHEY, SVGAGI. The CDR3 bases are TGTGCCAGCAGTTACTCAGACAGACTTGAAGCTTTCTTT. Translated: CASSYSDRLEAFF.

The V and J genes are TRBV6-1 and TRBJ2-7, with D possibly matching TRBD2 (5 bases). The CDR3 runs to 19 residues. Germline V gives CDR1 MNHNS, CDR2 SASEGT. Trimming took off 2 bases at V and 0 bases at J, with 23 bases between the two ends. For the CDR3, the DNA is TGTGCCAGCAGTGAAAGGGTGGCAGGAGGAACATCATTCTCCTACGAGCAGTACTTC. It yields the protein CASSERVAGGTSFSYEQYF.

This clone occurred once. This chain uses TRBV5-1 with TRBJ2-1; D possibly corresponds to TRBD1 (6 bases). Germline values: CDR1 SGHRS, CDR2 YFSETQ. With 4 bases removed from V and 0 bases from J, the gap between germline ends came to 17 bases. This CDR3 region has 17 residues. In DNA, the CDR3 is TGCGCCAGCAGCGTCCGACAGGTTGGTGGCTCCTACAATGAGCAGTTCTTC. Translating it yields CASSVRQVGGSYNEQFF.

V usage is TRBV2 and J usage is TRBJ1-2, with 9 bases lining up with TRBD1. The germline V gene has CDR1 SNHLY and CDR2 FYNNEI. This CDR3 comprises 19 residues. V gave up 2 bases and J gave up 8 bases; unmatched junction bases: 21. CDR3 in DNA: TGTGCCAGCAGTGAATTCTCGGGACAGGGCTTTGGATCCGCTAGGGGCTACACCTTC. Residues: CASSEFSGQGFGSARGYTF.

This chain connects TRBV29-1 to TRBJ2-7; possibly TRBD1 for D (5 bases). Deletions cut 7 bases from V and 2 bases from J, with 12 bases between. The CDR3 length is 12 residues. The V gene's germline CDR1 is SQVTM and CDR2 ANQGSEA. CDR3 residues: CSALTDTYEQYF. CDR3 nucleotides: TGCAGCGCCCTGACAGATACCTACGAGCAGTACTTC.

Worth noting for this clone: The junction does not match germline at one end; this may be a read error. The J gene is TRBJ1-5, the V gene TRBV7-7; possible D gene TRBD1, 6 bases. CDR3 length equals 13 residues. Per germline, CDR1 SSHAT and CDR2 FNYEAQ (reference sequence). In DNA, the CDR3 is TGTGCTAGCAGCCGTAGGGACAAGATCCCCCAGCATTTT. Translating it yields CASSRRDKIPQHF.

The chain uses TRBV4-2 and TRBJ2-3, with 11 bases lining up with TRBD2. Per germline, CDR1 LGHNA and CDR2 YNFKEQ. With 3 bases clipped from V and 2 bases from J, the junction kept 10 bases outside the gene matches. The CDR3 runs 18 residues. The CDR3 sequence: CASSHLAGGTLNTDTQYF. The CDR3 DNA is TGTGCCAGCAGCCACCTAGCGGGGGGAACCTTAAACACAGATACGCAGTATTTT.

The chain is built from TRBV12-5 and TRBJ1-6; 11 bases agree with TRBD1. The CDR3 runs 16 residues. V lost 4 bases to trimming and J lost 8 bases; unmatched junction nucleotides: 7. CDR1 is LGHNT and CDR2 is FRNRAP in the germline V gene. CDR3 bases: TGTGCTAGTGGTTCTTACCGGGACAGGGGGGATTCACCCCTCCACTTT. Translating it yields CASGSYRDRGDSPLHF. Full variable domain (remainder filled in from reference TRBV12-5 and TRBJ1-6): DARVTQTPRHKVTEMGQEVTMRCQPILGHNTVFWYRQTMMQGLELLAYFRNRAPLDDSGMPKDRFSAEMPDATLATLKIQPSEPRDSAVYFCASGSYRDRGDSPLHFGNGTRLTVT.

The J gene is TRBJ1-1, the V gene TRBV18, with TRBD1 matching 9 bases. The CDR3 totals 16 residues. After removal of 1 base from V and 0 bases from J, the junction contained 3 bases not matched to a gene. Looked up from germline, CDR1 is KGHSH and CDR2 is LQKENI. CDR3 DNA sequence: TGTGCCAGCTCACCACGGGACAGGGTAATGAACACTGAAGCTTTCTTT. This translates into CASSPRDRVMNTEAFF.

The CDR3 reads CASSARTTSTDTQYF. The CDR3, as DNA: TGTGCCAGCAGTGCTAGGACTACTAGCACAGATACGCAGTATTTT. V gene TRBV2 combines with J gene TRBJ2-3; maybe TRBD2 (6 bases). Germline V gene sequence: CDR1 SNHLY, CDR2 FYNNEI. This CDR3 has 15 amino acids. Trimming stripped 4 bases from V and 0 bases from J, with 11 bases between.

The V call is TRBV7-8, the J call TRBJ2-7; 8 nucleotides match TRBD1. This CDR3 spans 15 amino acids. Germline V gene sequence: CDR1 SGHVS, CDR2 FQNEAQ. Germline trimming cut 3 bases from V and 3 bases from J; bases unmatched to any gene: 7. The CDR3 nucleotides read TGTGCCAGCAGCTTTGGAACAGGGGGTTTCTACGAGCAGTACTTC. It yields the protein CASSFGTGGFYEQYF.

The rearrangement links TRBV12-5 to TRBJ1-5; D remains unclear. From germline, CDR1 is LGHNT and CDR2 FRNRAP. The CDR3 consists of 12 residues. The V gene lost 8 bases and the J gene lost 0 bases, with 5 bases spanning the gap. DNA of the CDR3: TGTGCTAGTTGCGATAGCAATCAGCCCCAGCATTTT. Translation gives CASCDSNQPQHF.